Below are 8 T cell receptor beta chains sequenced from a single sample in a study of vaccination effects on CD4 cells after COVID-19. For these TCRs, the target antigens are not known. Sequenced by immunoSEQ multiplex PCR; TCRdb stores in-frame clones only, minus some. The sample lists some 60,000 clones; 78% were seen once. Culture proceeded for under twelve days, and CD4+ T cells were then isolated. Participants got two doses of BNT162b2 or mRNA-1273 vaccine. Material: CD4+ T cells from PBMCs cultured without peptide, obtained after COVID-19 vaccination. These receptors all come from a human donor who received a COVID-19 vaccine.

The chain is built from TRBV6-5 and TRBJ1-5, with D possibly TRBD1 on 5 matching bases. This CDR3 is 13 amino acids long. CDR1 and CDR2 (germline): MNHEY, SVGAGI. The CDR3 DNA sequence: TGTGGGCTCGGTGGCGGGGCGGCTCAGCCCCAGCATTTT. Residues: CGLGGGAAQPQHF.

This chain joins TRBV5-1 and TRBJ2-5; the match to TRBD2 covers 10 bases. This CDR3 contains 15 residues. CDR1 and CDR2 (germline): SGHRS, YFSETQ. The J segment lost 2 bases and the V segment lost 2 bases, leaving 3 bases of the junction unmatched. CDR3 in amino acids: CASSFSGGPQETQYF. The CDR3 bases are TGCGCCAGCAGCTTTAGCGGGGGGCCTCAAGAGACCCAGTACTTC.

J is TRBJ2-7 and V is TRBV19; 7 bases are a match to TRBD2. CDR1 is LNHDA, CDR2 SQIVND, per germline (reference sequence). Trimming removed 4 bases from V and 1 base from J; junction bases left unmatched: 7. The CDR3 is 15 amino acids. CDR3 nucleotides: TGTGCCAGTAGTAAGGGTGGAGCGGGATCCTACGAGCAGTACTTC. It encodes CASSKGGAGSYEQYF.

The V call is TRBV19, the J call TRBJ1-5, with D perhaps matching TRBD1 (5 bases). The germline V gene has CDR1 LNHDA and CDR2 SQIVND (reference sequence). The CDR3 covers 12 residues. V was cut by 2 bases and J by 10 bases, with 9 bases left in between. CDR3 nucleotide sequence: TGTGCCAGTAGTATACAGGGATCACCCCAGCATTTT. Residues: CASSIQGSPQHF.

The CDR3 DNA reads as TGTGCCAGCAGCTCGCCGGGACAGGGGATCTATGGCTACACCTTC. Protein product: CASSSPGQGIYGYTF. V usage is TRBV5-5 and J usage is TRBJ1-2, with 10 bases lining up with TRBD1. The CDR3 has 15 amino acids. Germline V gene sequence: CDR1 SGHKS, CDR2 YYEKEE (reference sequence). With 3 bases clipped from V and 4 bases from J, the junction kept 6 bases outside the gene matches.

The J gene is TRBJ2-6, the V gene TRBV6-1, with 12 bases that match TRBD2. The CDR3 covers 17 residues. The germline V gene encodes CDR1 MNHNS and CDR2 SASEGT. V lost 4 bases and J lost 2; bases outside the gene matches: 3. CDR3 coding DNA: TGTGCCAGCAGTGGACTAGCGGGAGCCCCTGGGGCCAACGTCCTGACTTTC. This encodes CASSGLAGAPGANVLTF.

The V gene is TRBV11-2, the J gene TRBJ1-2, with TRBD1 matching over 7 bases. There are 17 residues in the CDR3. Germline V gene sequence: CDR1 SGHAT, CDR2 FQNNGV. The V gene end was trimmed by 5 bases and the J gene end by 5 bases; junction bases not matched to a gene: 17. The CDR3 coding sequence is TGTGCCAGCAGCCCTACCGGGCACAGGGGAAGGGGGTATGGCTACACCTTC. Its protein is CASSPTGHRGRGYGYTF.

This sequence joins TRBV28 and TRBJ2-3; the match to TRBD2 covers 9 bases. The CDR3 is made up of 13 amino acids. CDR1 is MDHEN, CDR2 SYDVKM, per germline. After removal of 5 bases from V and 5 bases from J, the junction contained 2 bases not matched to a gene. The CDR3 reads CASSLSGGDTQYF. The CDR3 bases are TGTGCCAGCAGTCTTAGCGGGGGAGATACGCAGTATTTT.